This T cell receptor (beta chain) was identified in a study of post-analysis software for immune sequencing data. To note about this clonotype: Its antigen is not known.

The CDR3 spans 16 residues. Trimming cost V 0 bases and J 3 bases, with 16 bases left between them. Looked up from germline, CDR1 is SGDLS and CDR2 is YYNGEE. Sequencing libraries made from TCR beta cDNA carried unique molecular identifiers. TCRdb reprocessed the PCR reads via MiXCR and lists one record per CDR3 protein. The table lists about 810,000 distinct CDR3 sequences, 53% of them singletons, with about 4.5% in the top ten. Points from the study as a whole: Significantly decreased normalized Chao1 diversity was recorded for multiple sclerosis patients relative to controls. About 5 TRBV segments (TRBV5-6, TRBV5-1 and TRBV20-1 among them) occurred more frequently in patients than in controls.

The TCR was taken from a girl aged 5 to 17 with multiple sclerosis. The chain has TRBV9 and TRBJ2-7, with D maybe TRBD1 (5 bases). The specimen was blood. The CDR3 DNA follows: TGTGCCAGCAGCGTAGGGGGCACCCCTGAACTCTACGAGCAGTACTTC. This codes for CASSVGGTPELYEQYF.